What follows describes a single T cell receptor beta chain. The CDR3 length is 14 residues. The germline gives CDR1 SGHTA, CDR2 FQGNSA. Trimming removed 5 bases from V and 6 bases from J, with 15 bases in between. The sample belongs to a study of CD8 T cells in Susac syndrome. CD8+ and CD4+ T cells from blood underwent TCR beta sequencing. FACS was used to enrich TEMRA cells, whereas the CD8+ and CD4+ T cells were obtained by negative isolation. A quantity of about 0.5 to 1 ug RNA underwent reverse transcription using random hexamers. With immunoSEQ multiplex PCR, TCR beta CDR3 was amplified across 54 Vbeta and 13 Jbeta. Using its own MiXCR run on the immunoSEQ multiplex PCR reads, TCRdb lists one record per CDR3 protein. The sample yields 180,000 or so distinct CDR3 sequences, around 94% seen once.

The chain is built from TRBV7-2 and TRBJ2-3, with D perhaps matching TRBD1 (6 bases). The sequence derives from a human donor in good health. Sample: CD4+ T cells from PBMCs. The CDR3 spells CASSLRGLVDTQYF. The CDR3 nucleotides read TGTGCCAGCAGCCTAAGGGGGTTAGTTGATACGCAGTATTTT. The full variable domain, completed using reference TRBV7-2 and TRBJ2-3, is GAGVSQSPSNKVTEKGKDVELRCDPISGHTALYWYRQSLGQGLEFLIYFQGNSAPDKSGLPSDRFSAERTGGSVSTLTIQRTQQEDSAVYLCASSLRGLVDTQYFGPGTRLTVL.